The 15 T cell receptor beta chains presented below share a single source sample, sequenced in a study of OX40 agonist ivuxolimab in advanced cancers. Receptor amplification or capture employed the immunoSEQ multiplex PCR assay. TCRdb provides this immuneACCESS table in a form limited to in-frame rearrangements. Some clones are lacking; in checked studies, under half of them reflect an unresolved V gene, and why the rest are absent is not known. The sample contains roughly 10,000 clones, about 77% of them found a single time. The ten largest clones represent roughly 32% of the sample. The sample was CD4+ or CD8+ T cells sorted from blood, taken in a trial of the OX40 agonist ivuxolimab. The receptors originated from an adult with an advanced solid tumor such as melanoma, head and neck, liver or kidney cancer.

This clone occurred a few times. The chain carries TRBV25-1 and TRBJ2-3; 12 positions match TRBD1. CDR3 length: 16 amino acids. The V gene's germline CDR1 is MGHDK and CDR2 SYGVNS. After removal of 2 bases from V and 6 bases from J, the junction contained 6 bases not matched to a gene. The CDR3 sequence: CASSEHGTGGEDTQYF. CDR3 sequence (DNA): TGTGCCAGCAGTGAACACGGGACAGGGGGCGAGGATACGCAGTATTTT.

The chain joins TRBV29-1 to TRBJ2-6, with 7 bases identical to TRBD2. The germline CDR1 and CDR2 sequences are SQVTM and ANQGSEA. Trimming cost V 6 bases and J 1 base; bases outside gene matches: 12. There are 17 residues in the CDR3. This CDR3 reads CSVGGTSWLSGANVLTF. CDR3 bases: TGCAGCGTCGGGGGGACGTCTTGGCTGTCTGGGGCCAACGTCCTGACTTTC.

The rearrangement joins TRBV25-1 to TRBJ1-4, with 9 bases identical to TRBD1. The CDR3 totals 17 residues. The J segment lost 2 bases and the V segment lost 3 bases, leaving 7 bases of the junction unmatched. Per the germline V gene, CDR1 is MGHDK and CDR2 is SYGVNS. DNA of the CDR3: TGTGCCAGCAGTGATCGGGGGACAGGGCCTACTAATGAAAAACTGTTTTTT. Its protein product is CASSDRGTGPTNEKLFF.

The table lists this clone with a few counts. This chain uses TRBV7-2 with TRBJ2-6; 8 bases line up with TRBD2. This CDR3 is built from 16 residues. In germline, CDR1 is SGHTA, CDR2 FQGNSA. V dropped 5 bases and J dropped 0; count of bases not matched to a gene: 3. CDR3 coding DNA: TGTGCCAGCAGCCAGAGCGGGGGCTCTGGGGCCAACGTCCTGACTTTC. It is translated as CASSQSGGSGANVLTF.

The V gene is TRBV19, the J gene TRBJ2-1, with D tentatively TRBD2 (5 bases). The germline CDR1 and CDR2 sequences are LNHDA and SQIVND (reference sequence). Trimming removed 5 bases at V and 2 bases at J, with 10 bases between. The CDR3 consists of 14 residues. CDR3 sequence reads: CASSRGVPYNEQFF. The CDR3 DNA is TGTGCCAGTAGTCGGGGAGTGCCCTACAATGAGCAGTTCTTC.

This sequence joins TRBV6-5 and TRBJ2-7, with unresolved D. Trimming took 5 bases from V and 4 from J, leaving 9 bases between them. From germline, CDR1 is MNHEY and CDR2 SVGAGI. This CDR3 is built from 12 residues. This chain's CDR3 is CASSARFYEQYF. CDR3 in DNA: TGTGCCAGCAGTGCGCGGTTTTACGAGCAGTACTTC.

The rearrangement links TRBV6-6 to TRBJ2-5, with 7 nucleotides matching TRBD2. From germline, CDR1 is MNHNY and CDR2 SVGAGI (reference sequence). The CDR3 is made up of 14 amino acids. Trimming at V came to 5 bases and at J to 5 bases, leaving 8 bases not matched to a gene. CDR3 sequence: CASSTRTSMETQYF. CDR3 sequence (DNA): TGTGCCAGCAGTACCCGGACTAGTATGGAGACCCAGTACTTC.

This rearrangement joins TRBV28 to TRBJ2-7; no definite D call. The V and J ends lost 4 bases and 4 bases respectively, with 14 bases between them. CDR3 length: 14 amino acids. In germline, CDR1 is MDHEN, CDR2 SYDVKM. The CDR3 here is CASSYSTPLYEQYF. CDR3 nucleotide sequence: TGTGCCAGCAGTTACTCGACCCCATTATACGAGCAGTACTTC. The entire variable domain, with the rest obtained from reference TRBV28 and TRBJ2-7, is as follows: DVKVTQSSRYLVKRTGEKVFLECVQDMDHENMFWYRQDPGLGLRLIYFSYDVKMKEKGDIPEGYSVSREKKERFSLILESASTNQTSMYLCASSYSTPLYEQYFGPGTRLTVT.

As for this clone: Other DNA sequences in this specimen translate into the identical CDR3. The rearrangement joins TRBV27 to TRBJ2-7; tentative D call: TRBD1 (6 bases). The CDR3 totals 12 residues. Germline V lookup: CDR1 MNHEY, CDR2 SMNVEV (reference sequence). Trimming stripped 6 bases from V and 5 bases from J, with 11 bases between. This CDR3 is CASSPGTNEQYF. For the CDR3, the DNA is TGTGCCAGCAGCCCCGGGACAAACGAGCAGTACTTC.

The rearrangement uses TRBV6-6 and TRBJ2-3; 11 nucleotides agree with TRBD2. This CDR3 is 16 amino acids long. Looked up from germline, CDR1 is MNHNY and CDR2 is SVGAGI (reference sequence). Unmatched junction bases numbered 14, after V lost 8 bases and J lost 7 bases. The chain's CDR3 is CASEKPLAGAGNTQYF. The CDR3 region has the DNA TGTGCCAGCGAAAAGCCACTAGCGGGAGCCGGAAATACGCAGTATTTT.

The chain joins TRBV27 to TRBJ2-6, with no clear D. The CDR3 has 16 residues. Trimming took 4 bases from V and 4 from J, leaving 14 bases between them. The germline V gene encodes CDR1 MNHEY and CDR2 SMNVEV (reference sequence). The CDR3 nucleotides read TGTGCCAGCAGTTATGTTCAGATGCCCGGGGCCAACGTCCTGACTTTC. It yields the protein CASSYVQMPGANVLTF. Combining the CDR3 with reference TRBV27 and TRBJ2-6 gives the whole variable domain EAQVTQNPRYLITVTGKKLTVTCSQNMNHEYMSWYRQDPGLGLRQIYYSMNVEVTDKGDVPEGYKVSRKEKRNFPLILESPSPNQTSLYFCASSYVQMPGANVLTFGAGSRLTVL.

Remarks on this clone: Different DNA sequences within this sample yield the same CDR3. The J gene is TRBJ1-6, the V gene TRBV7-9; D might be TRBD1 (5 bases). The CDR3 has 14 residues. Per germline, CDR1 SEHNR and CDR2 FQNEAQ (reference sequence). V was shortened by 5 bases and J by 6 bases, with 11 bases between the two germline ends. In DNA, the CDR3 is TGTGCCAGCAGCCTAGGGGCAGCTAATTCACCCCTCCACTTT. Its translation is CASSLGAANSPLHF.

The chain employs TRBV27 and TRBJ2-1; 16 bases line up with TRBD2. Germline V lookup: CDR1 MNHEY, CDR2 SMNVEV (reference sequence). The CDR3 runs to 19 residues. The trim removed 4 bases at V and 0 bases at J, leaving 6 bases unmatched. CDR3 region: CASSSPGLAGGSSYNEQFF. CDR3 bases: TGTGCCAGCAGTTCTCCGGGACTAGCGGGAGGGAGCTCCTACAATGAGCAGTTCTTC.

The chain carries TRBV30 and TRBJ1-2; D gene unclear. Germline V gene data show CDR1 as GTSNPN and CDR2 as SVGIG (reference sequence). The CDR3 is 11 amino acids. V was trimmed by 7 bases and J by 5 bases, leaving 11 bases between them. The CDR3 is CASVRGYGYTF. The DNA of the CDR3 is TGTGCCTCCGTCCGAGGGTATGGCTACACCTTC.

The rearrangement uses TRBV25-1 and TRBJ1-1, with D possibly being TRBD1 (6 bases). The CDR3 is made up of 13 amino acids. Trimming removed 6 bases at V and 4 bases at J, with 12 bases between. Germline CDR1 is MGHDK and CDR2 is SYGVNS. The CDR3 sequence: CASSPQGPTEAFF. CDR3 in DNA: TGTGCCAGCAGCCCACAGGGCCCCACTGAAGCTTTCTTT.